The source of this TCR beta chain is a study of blood T cell repertoires in COVID-19. The V gene end was trimmed by 7 bases and the J gene end by 7 bases; junction bases not matched to a gene: 10. Per germline, CDR1 MNHEY and CDR2 SVGAGI. This CDR3 contains 14 residues. Source study methods: Amplified reference gene primers provided the basis for estimating nucleated cell counts. TCRdb's table, derived via immunoSEQ multiplex PCR, lists solely in-frame clones and lacks some. V and J calls and clone size come straight from that table; D and trimming were deduced from the DNA. The sample records 150,000 to 200,000 clones, approximately 90% being singletons.

The chain combines TRBV6-5 with TRBJ1-5, with 7 bases identical to TRBD1. The receptor was isolated from a woman in her twenties or thirties who had recovered from COVID-19. The sample taken for sequencing was PBMCs or T cells enriched from blood (not recorded which). CDR3 sequence: CASTQSQGGQPQHF. CDR3 coding DNA: TGTGCCAGCACCCAATCTCAGGGGGGACAGCCCCAGCATTTT.